A selection of T cell receptor beta chains follows, all from one sample in a study of blood T cells in healthy people across ages. Each CDR3 protein is one row after TCRdb ran MiXCR on the 5' RACE reads. Among 1.5 million to 2 million distinct CDR3 sequences listed, 40% to 55% were seen once. What was sequenced was blood. The receptors stem from a woman between 35 and 50 years old in good health. Both conserved end residues are trimmed from each CDR3. Each record gives: CDR3 protein, CDR3 length, D gene, clone size, V gene, J gene. The D gene is left open where the match is weak. A clone size is listed for some rows: how often the clone was seen (once, few, many), or a class if it is expanded.

ATSVTGELF	9	.	once	TRBV24-1	TRBJ2-2
ASSLWAGINSPLH	13	.	.	TRBV28	TRBJ1-6
ASSSRGTTVSEQY	13	TRBD2	.	TRBV6-5	.
ASSQDIGGPETQY	13	.	few	TRBV4-2	TRBJ2-5
ACRGGRQYYEQY	12	.	.	TRBV27	TRBJ2-7
ASSQGSGGLAKNIQY	15	TRBD2	.	TRBV4-2	TRBJ2-4
ASSLVRLAGAAQETQY	16	TRBD2	.	TRBV5-1	TRBJ2-5
ASSQEGTGRNGYT	13	TRBD1	.	TRBV4-1	TRBJ1-2
ASSLGGTGSSETQY	14	TRBD1	.	TRBV7-9	TRBJ2-5
ASSSLGQRGGPDTQY	15	TRBD2	.	TRBV5-1	TRBJ2-3
SARDPASGTSYEQY	14	TRBD2	few	TRBV20-1	TRBJ2-7
ASSYRGQADTQY	12	TRBD1	.	TRBV7-9	TRBJ2-3
ASTGQGDSPNEQF	13	TRBD1	once	TRBV2	TRBJ2-1
ASSFSGNHNEQF	12	.	.	TRBV12-3/TRBV12-4	TRBJ2-1
ASSRGQGAYGYT	12	TRBD1	.	TRBV27	TRBJ1-2
ASSSSALGGRNEQF	14	.	.	TRBV6-2/TRBV6-3	TRBJ2-1
ASSFREGDEAF	11	.	.	TRBV27	TRBJ1-1
ASSLYGTRYGYT	12	.	.	TRBV7-2	TRBJ1-2
ASSTALGGGSDTQY	14	TRBD2	.	TRBV2	TRBJ2-3
ASSTTGGRSNEKLF	14	TRBD1	.	TRBV2	TRBJ1-4
ASRYGLQETQY	11	.	.	TRBV5-1	TRBJ2-5
AIGRGTSYEQY	11	.	few	TRBV10-3	TRBJ2-7
ASSLTITGVNSPLH	14	TRBD1	.	TRBV5-1	TRBJ1-6
ASSTDRLIQY	10	.	.	TRBV6-5	TRBJ2-7
ASSWVPRTQSTDTQY	15	.	.	TRBV28	TRBJ2-3
ASSVRLGELAKNIQY	15	.	few	TRBV7-2	TRBJ2-4
ASSYLVAGSVYGYT	14	.	.	TRBV6-5	TRBJ1-2
TSSPRVDRSEQF	12	.	.	TRBV5-1	TRBJ2-1
ASSKRGINEQF	11	.	.	TRBV7-2	TRBJ2-1
ASSLVEGTNIQY	12	.	.	TRBV5-1	.
ASSSPAGARDSPLH	14	.	.	TRBV7-2	TRBJ1-6
SVESPRGGYNEQY	13	.	.	TRBV29-1	TRBJ2-7
ASSLSPSGQETQF	13	TRBD2	.	TRBV27	TRBJ2-1
ATSDLEQPQH	10	.	.	TRBV24-1	TRBJ1-5
ASSRAAANYGYT	12	.	few	TRBV12-3/TRBV12-4	TRBJ1-2
ASSGLGLGGSSYNEQF	16	TRBD2	.	TRBV6-2/TRBV6-3	TRBJ2-1
ASRIGYFEQF	10	.	.	TRBV11-2	TRBJ2-1
ASRRRTGVGDEQF	13	TRBD1	once	TRBV7-2	TRBJ2-1
ASSLRLTGTRYEQY	14	TRBD2	.	TRBV7-2	TRBJ2-7
SGGNNEQF	8	.	.	TRBV29-1	TRBJ2-1
ASRPRTGLAGEDTQY	15	TRBD2	.	TRBV5-1	TRBJ2-3
ASSQPSGGLNEQF	13	TRBD2	many	TRBV28	TRBJ2-1
ASSAGQGANSPLH	13	TRBD1	.	TRBV9	TRBJ1-6
ASSVFSGGSYTQY	13	.	once	TRBV9	TRBJ2-3
ASRPGTGGGYT	11	TRBD1	.	TRBV12-3/TRBV12-4	TRBJ1-2
AGSQGGTGRTDTQY	14	TRBD1	.	TRBV4-3	TRBJ2-3
ASRLYGSSYEQY	12	.	.	TRBV28	TRBJ2-7
SAPRVFGYGYT	11	.	.	TRBV20-1	TRBJ1-2
ASSLEAASFNTEAF	14	.	.	TRBV5-1	TRBJ1-1
ASSEAGREQF	10	.	.	TRBV7-9	TRBJ2-1
ASSWGDFMETQY	12	.	.	TRBV5-1	.
ASRGQGRNEQF	11	TRBD1	.	TRBV12-3/TRBV12-4	TRBJ2-1
ASIWGGGSLGEQF	13	.	few	TRBV12-3/TRBV12-4	TRBJ2-1